The 21 T cell receptor beta chains in this list originate from one sample, sequenced in a study of spatial heterogeneity in lung cancer (dated by TCRdb to 2018 to 2020). The label giving this sample's time point can be read as: sample taken at primary tumor resection. Libraries came from 5' RACE. The sequencer was a NextSeq 500. TCRdb trimmed the raw reads at Q25, called clones with MiXCR and kept productive beta chains. Rows with a matching CDR3 protein are joined into one entry that keeps the most common DNA and genes. This sample comprises tens of thousands of distinct CDR3 sequences, about 7% of them detected only once. The ten largest clones add up to 14% of the sample. The source material was PBMCs, sampled at surgery. The source of these receptors is a male donor with early-stage non-small cell lung cancer.

This clonotype came up many times. This rearrangement joins TRBV5-1 to TRBJ2-1; weak D call: TRBD1 (6 bases). Germline V gene sequence: CDR1 SGHRS, CDR2 YFSETQ. The CDR3 contains 14 residues. V was shortened by 4 bases and J by 1 base, with 9 bases between the two germline ends. The CDR3 sequence is CASSADSSYNEQFF. The DNA for the CDR3 is TGCGCCAGCAGCGCGGACAGTTCCTACAATGAGCAGTTCTTC. The whole variable domain, remainder taken from reference TRBV5-1 and TRBJ2-1, is KAGVTQTPRYLIKTRGQQVTLSCSPISGHRSVSWYQQTPGQGLQFLFEYFSETQRNKGNFPGRFSGRQFSNSRSEMNVSTLELGDSALYLCASSADSSYNEQFFGPGTRLTVL.

There are many counts of this clonotype. V and J are TRBV20-1 and TRBJ1-2, with 7 nucleotides matching TRBD1. The V gene end was trimmed by 5 bases and the J gene end by 3 bases; junction bases not matched to a gene: 6. This CDR3 has 13 residues. Germline CDR1 is DFQATT and CDR2 is SNEGSKA (reference sequence). CDR3 nucleotides: TGCAGTGCTTCCGGGGACAGTTACTATGGCTACACCTTC. Translated, it gives CSASGDSYYGYTF.

There are many counts of this clonotype. The chain uses TRBV5-1 and TRBJ1-1, with D perhaps TRBD1 (5 bases). This CDR3 is 16 amino acids long. The germline V and J ends were trimmed by 4 bases and 3 bases, with 19 bases remaining between them. Germline CDR1 and CDR2: SGHRS and YFSETQ. DNA for the CDR3: TGCGCCAGCAGCCTTTCGGGAAAATTGGGGGACACTGAAGCTTTCTTT. Amino acids: CASSLSGKLGDTEAFF.

There are many counts of this clonotype. V usage is TRBV24-1 and J usage is TRBJ2-4, with D tentatively TRBD2 (5 bases). The CDR3 contains 15 residues. Germline CDR1 is KGHDR and CDR2 is SFDVKD. V lost 2 bases to trimming and J lost 7 bases, with 14 bases between them. The CDR3 loop is CATSDSGVFRNIQYF. The CDR3 DNA follows: TGTGCCACCAGTGATTCCGGGGTGTTCAGGAACATTCAGTACTTC.

Many counts were recorded for this clonotype. CDR3 amino acids: CASSLGQGAGTQYF. CDR3 DNA sequence: TGTGCCAGCAGCTTAGGACAGGGGGCAGGGACCCAGTACTTC. V usage is TRBV11-2 and J usage is TRBJ2-5; the match to TRBD1 covers 10 bases. The CDR3 sequence is 14 residues long. V trimming: 1 base; J trimming: 7 bases; junction bases outside the gene matches: 3. Per the germline V gene, CDR1 is SGHAT and CDR2 is FQNNGV.

The table lists this clonotype with many counts. J is TRBJ1-2 and V is TRBV7-2; weak D call: TRBD1 (5 bases). V was trimmed by 5 bases and J by 4 bases, leaving 14 bases between them. From germline, CDR1 is SGHTA and CDR2 FQGNSA. This CDR3 region has 14 residues. The CDR3 spells CASSTGGEVYGYTF. The CDR3 region has the DNA TGTGCCAGCAGCACGGGGGGGGAAGTCTATGGCTACACCTTC.

The chain links TRBV4-1 to TRBJ1-5, with TRBD1 matching over 7 bases. The CDR3 totals 14 residues. V shed 5 bases, J shed 7 bases, and the junction held 8 bases outside the gene matches. CDR1 is MGHRA and CDR2 is YSYEKL in the germline V gene. In DNA form, the CDR3 reads TGCGCCAGCAGCAATGACAGGGCCTGGCAGCCCCAGCATTTT. Translation: CASSNDRAWQPQHF.

This clonotype has ten or more counts. The chain carries TRBV6-5 and TRBJ1-5, with a tentative D call TRBD1 (5 bases). Trimming removed 6 bases from V and 8 bases from J, with 11 bases in between. CDR1 is MNHEY, CDR2 SVGAGI, per germline. The CDR3 consists of 12 residues. CDR3 nucleotides: TGTGCCAGCAGATCAGGGAACGAGCCCCAGCATTTT. Amino acids: CASRSGNEPQHF.

V is TRBV20-1 and J is TRBJ2-7; D is unclear. The V end was cut by 3 bases, the J end by 0 bases, with 12 bases between. CDR1 is DFQATT, CDR2 SNEGSKA, per germline (reference sequence). There are 14 residues in the CDR3. CDR3 amino acids: CSARWTLSSYEQYF. In DNA, the CDR3 is TGCAGTGCTAGGTGGACGTTGAGCTCCTACGAGCAGTACTTC.

This clonotype was seen ten or more times. The chain carries TRBV7-7 and TRBJ2-2; D is unclear. CDR1 and CDR2 from the germline V gene are SSHAT and FNYEAQ (reference sequence). The CDR3 has 13 amino acids. V was cut by 4 bases and J by 5 bases, with 8 bases left in between. CDR3 region: CASSSRSTGELFF. The CDR3 nucleotides are TGTGCCAGCAGCTCCAGAAGTACCGGGGAGCTGTTTTTT. Supplemented by reference TRBV7-7 and TRBJ2-2, the full variable domain reads GAGVSQSPRYKVTKRGQDVTLRCDPISSHATLYWYQQALGQGPEFLTYFNYEAQPDKSGLPSDRFSAERPEGSISTLTIQRTEQRDSAMYRCASSSRSTGELFFGEGSRLTVL.

This clonotype was picked up many times. The rearrangement joins TRBV12-3 or TRBV12-4 to TRBJ2-3; tentative D call: TRBD1 (5 bases). V gave up 3 bases and J gave up 0 bases, with 10 bases separating them. There are 15 residues in the CDR3. The CDR3 coding sequence is TGTGCCAGCAGTTTGGATGGGGCTAGCACAGATACGCAGTATTTT. Translated, it gives CASSLDGASTDTQYF.

In its sample, this clonotype was seen many times. The chain employs TRBV5-1 and TRBJ1-1; 7 bases match TRBD1. The CDR3 runs to 16 residues. Germline V lookup: CDR1 SGHRS, CDR2 YFSETQ. V lost 4 bases, J lost 0 bases, and 9 bases stayed unmatched. The CDR3 DNA sequence: TGCGCCAGCAGCCTCTACCCACAGGGGATGAACACTGAAGCTTTCTTT. The encoded protein is CASSLYPQGMNTEAFF.

This chain uses TRBV12-5 with TRBJ1-1; tentatively, D is TRBD1 (5 bases). Trimming removed 7 bases at V and 4 bases at J, with 7 bases between. The CDR3 has 11 residues. Germline V CDR1 and CDR2: LGHNT, FRNRAP. Here the CDR3 DNA reads TGTGCTAGTGCTGGGGCCACTGAAGCTTTCTTT. Translated, it gives CASAGATEAFF.

This clonotype rates as medium-sized. The chain carries TRBV28 and TRBJ1-2; D is ambiguous. CDR1 and CDR2 from the germline V gene are MDHEN and SYDVKM. The CDR3 sequence is 12 residues long. V gave up 4 bases and J gave up 6 bases, with 9 bases separating them. For the CDR3, the DNA is TGTGCCAGCAGTTCCCCAGGTGATGGCTACACCTTC. Its translation: CASSSPGDGYTF.

This clonotype was observed at least ten times. The chain combines TRBV11-1 with TRBJ2-5; 7 bases map to TRBD1. This CDR3 contains 12 residues. Germline values: CDR1 SGHAT, CDR2 FQDESV (reference sequence). J lost 7 bases, V lost 5 bases, and 4 bases had no gene match. The CDR3: CASSPQGRTQYF. CDR3 coding DNA: TGTGCCAGCAGCCCACAGGGGAGGACCCAGTACTTC.

The CDR3 sequence: CSAREQGVAKNIQYF. CDR3 in DNA: TGCAGTGCTAGAGAACAGGGGGTAGCCAAAAACATTCAGTACTTC. This chain uses TRBV20-1 with TRBJ2-4, with TRBD1 matching 8 bases. CDR1 and CDR2 from the germline V gene are DFQATT and SNEGSKA (reference sequence). V gave up 0 bases and J gave up 0 bases; unmatched junction bases: 1. This CDR3 is built from 15 residues.

This clonotype was observed at least ten times. The V gene is TRBV5-5, the J gene TRBJ2-7; D not certain. Looked up from germline, CDR1 is SGHKS and CDR2 is YYEKEE (reference sequence). The CDR3 extends over 15 amino acids. Between the trimmed V and J ends, which lost 2 bases and 0 bases, there was a span of 12 bases. The CDR3 nucleotides are TGTGCCAGCAGCTTAAACACCAGAGCCTCCTACGAGCAGTACTTC. Its protein product is CASSLNTRASYEQYF. The full variable domain, in which reference TRBV5-5 and TRBJ2-7 provide the parts outside the CDR3, is DAGVTQSPTHLIKTRGQQVTLRCSPISGHKSVSWYQQVLGQGPQFIFQYYEKEERGRGNFPDRFSARQFPNYSSELNVNALLLGDSALYLCASSLNTRASYEQYFGPGTRLTVT.

This clonotype was seen at least ten times. The chain joins TRBV4-1 to TRBJ2-3; possible D gene TRBD2, 5 bases. CDR3 size: 15 residues. Germline V gene sequence: CDR1 MGHRA, CDR2 YSYEKL. Trimming stripped 2 bases from V and 1 base from J, with 10 bases between. CDR3 in amino acids: CASSQSAARTDTQYF. CDR3 DNA: TGCGCCAGCAGCCAATCAGCGGCCCGCACAGATACGCAGTATTTT.

Many counts were recorded for this clonotype. This chain links TRBV6-2 or TRBV6-3 with TRBJ2-2, with no clear D. Trimming stripped 6 bases from V and 8 bases from J, with 16 bases between. The CDR3 covers 14 residues. Looked up from germline, CDR1 is MNHEY and CDR2 is SVGEGT. CDR3 region: CASSGVFSPGELFF. CDR3 DNA: TGTGCCAGCAGCGGAGTTTTCTCCCCAGGGGAGCTGTTTTTT.

V gene TRBV12-5 combines with J gene TRBJ1-2; D ambiguous. V was shortened by 4 bases and J by 4 bases, with 19 bases between the two germline ends. From germline, CDR1 is LGHNT and CDR2 FRNRAP. This CDR3 spans 16 amino acids. The CDR3: CASGSIPPVRIYGYTF. Here the CDR3 DNA reads TGTGCTAGTGGTTCAATCCCTCCGGTCAGAATCTATGGCTACACCTTC.

This clonotype has at least ten counts. The chain has TRBV27 and TRBJ1-5; D may be TRBD1 (5 bases). The germline V gene has CDR1 MNHEY and CDR2 SMNVEV (reference sequence). Trimming removed 3 bases at V and 5 bases at J, with 11 bases between. CDR3 length: 14 amino acids. The CDR3 DNA sequence: TGTGCCAGCAGTTTTGGAGGGACCCATCAGCCCCAGCATTTT. It specifies CASSFGGTHQPQHF.